A selection of T cell receptor beta chains follows, all from one sample in a study of T cell changes during pregnancy in multiple sclerosis. Produced via immunoSEQ multiplex PCR; TCRdb's table is partial and in-frame only. The sample shows over 50,000 clones, over 80% of them seen only once. Sequenced here: peripheral blood, sampled in the first trimester of pregnancy. These receptor sequences come from a female donor in good health, enrolled as a control in a pregnancy study. CDR3s include the opening cysteine and the closing phenylalanine or tryptophan. Each record gives: V gene, J gene, D gene, clone size, CDR3 protein, CDR3 DNA. D genes are given only for firm matches. Clone sizes are given selectively: once, few, many, or a class where the clone is expanded.

TRBV6-5,TRBJ1-2,.,.,CASSYSGRFADYGYTF,TGTGCCAGCAGTTACTCAGGCAGGTTTGCAGACTATGGCTACACCTTC
TRBV5-4,TRBJ2-2,TRBD1,.,CASSWDRGPLNTGELFF,TGTGCCAGCAGCTGGGACAGGGGGCCTCTCAACACCGGGGAGCTGTTTTTT
TRBV13,TRBJ2-7,.,.,CASSLRGEVAYEQYF,TGTGCCAGCAGCTTACGAGGTGAGGTAGCCTACGAGCAGTACTTC
TRBV5-4,TRBJ2-4,.,.,CASSSPQGPTQNIQYF,TGTGCCAGCAGCTCCCCCCAGGGGCCCACTCAAAACATTCAGTACTTC
TRBV4-3,TRBJ2-1,.,.,CASSLSSPTSSYNEQFF,TGCGCCAGCAGCCTTAGCAGCCCTACGAGCTCCTACAATGAGCAGTTCTTC
TRBV10-1,TRBJ1-5,.,.,CASSESKDINQPQHF,TGCGCCAGCAGTGAGTCGAAAGACATCAATCAGCCCCAGCATTTT
TRBV29-1,TRBJ1-5,.,.,CSVGGRGNQPQHF,TGCAGCGTCGGGGGGCGAGGCAATCAGCCCCAGCATTTT
TRBV9,TRBJ1-2,.,.,CASSAELLRGGGYTF,TGTGCCAGCAGCGCCGAACTCCTCAGGGGCGGGGGCTACACCTTC
TRBV5-1,TRBJ1-1,TRBD1,.,CASSLVDREYTEAFF,TGCGCCAGCAGCTTGGTCGACAGGGAGTACACTGAAGCTTTCTTT
TRBV7-2,TRBJ2-7,TRBD1,.,CASSLGAGTGLEQYF,TGTGCCAGCAGCTTAGGGGCCGGGACAGGGCTCGAGCAGTACTTC
TRBV14,TRBJ2-7,TRBD2,.,CASSQDSGGLYEQYF,TGTGCCAGCAGCCAAGATTCGGGGGGGCTCTACGAGCAGTACTTC
TRBV6-6,TRBJ1-4,.,.,CASSYSTGQERKLFF,TGTGCCAGCAGTTACTCGACGGGACAAGAAAGGAAACTGTTTTTT
TRBV11-2,TRBJ1-6,TRBD1,.,CASSYSGTGKYNSPLHF,TGTGCCAGCAGCTACTCCGGGACAGGGAAATATAATTCACCCCTCCACTTT
TRBV5-1,TRBJ2-3,TRBD2,once,CASSPGLAGDKAGLGTQYF,TGCGCCAGCAGCCCAGGACTAGCGGGGGATAAAGCTGGATTAGGTACGCAGTATTTT
TRBV9,TRBJ1-3,.,.,CASSVSGLAGNTIYF,TGTGCCAGCAGCGTCTCAGGACTCGCTGGAAACACCATATATTTT
TRBV29-1,TRBJ1-1,.,once,CSVSAQGNSMNTEAFF,TGCAGCGTAAGCGCGCAGGGGAATTCGATGAACACTGAAGCTTTCTTT
TRBV15,TRBJ2-3,.,.,CATSRVSEVTDTQYF,TGTGCCACCAGCAGAGTATCGGAGGTCACAGATACGCAGTATTTT